This T cell receptor beta chain came from a study of tumor-infiltrating lymphocytes in primary liver carcinoma. The input was 450 to 500 ng total RNA; TCR beta cDNA was made from it with a constant-region primer. Construction of TCR beta libraries relied on three successive nested multiplex PCR rounds employing slightly modified ARM-PCR. The first two PCR rounds, roughly 9 cycles each, used TRBV1-TRBV30 forward primers and a C-beta reverse primer. Each CDR3 protein is one row after TCRdb ran MiXCR on the multiplex PCR reads. Among 100,000 to 150,000 distinct CDR3 sequences listed, approximately 64% were seen once. Germline assignment: CDR1 MNHEY and CDR2 SVGAGI. The CDR3 contains 14 residues. Co-extraction of both nucleic acids (RNA and DNA) used about 18-34 mg of unsorted bulk tissue. Chronic HBV infection was present in the patients, who were treatment-naive. Each of the tumor samples contained in excess of 85% viable tumor cells.

With respect to this clonotype: The junction differs from germline at one of its ends, possibly a read error.

The V gene is TRBV6-5, the J gene TRBJ2-7; no definite D call. The receptor's source is a woman aged 55-69 years with primary liver carcinoma and hepatitis B virus infection. The sample was liver tumor tissue from sampling region 3. Indicated subset: tumor region T3, left-lateral pole. The CDR3, as DNA: TGTGGCAGCAGTCACTATTCCACATCCTACGAGCAGTACTTC. It translates to CGSSHYSTSYEQYF.